This record concerns one TCR beta chain sequence. The sample is drawn from a study of beta chain features in type 1 diabetes. Isolated RNA was reverse transcribed in full, so expressed TCRB transcripts were sequenced. Profiled with immunoSEQ multiplex PCR; TCRdb holds only in-frame clones, not every one. The data contain about 900,000 clones, roughly a sixth of them singletons. V dropped 1 base and J dropped 0 bases, with 10 bases sitting between them. This CDR3 comprises 15 residues. Germline values: CDR1 MGHDK, CDR2 SYGVNS. The collection from each donor was one heparinised blood draw averaging around 0.11 L. Central memory, naive, regulatory and stem cell-like memory CD4+ cells were sorted by CD45RO/CCR7/CD25/CD127/CD95/CD27.

V gene TRBV25-1 combines with J gene TRBJ2-7; D perhaps matches TRBD2 (5 bases). Material for sequencing was naive CD4+ T cells from blood. The clonotype originates from a woman in her late teens or twenties in good health. CDR3 nucleotide sequence: TGTGCCAGCAGTGAATGGACTGGAAGCTCCTACGAGCAGTACTTC. It codes for CASSEWTGSSYEQYF.